This T cell receptor (beta chain) was retrieved from a study of blood T cell repertoires in COVID-19. Only in-frame clones appear in the TCRdb table, and some are missing; sequencing was by immunoSEQ multiplex PCR. The sample carries under 200,000 clones, approximately 91% recorded once. Material for sequencing was peripheral blood. This receptor was obtained from a man between 18 and 29 years old with acute or convalescent COVID-19.

The CDR3 sequence is CAWCDEGQGPTEAFF. CDR3 in DNA: TGTGCCTGGTGTGACGAAGGACAGGGGCCCACTGAAGCTTTCTTT. This chain connects TRBV30 to TRBJ1-1; 9 nucleotides match TRBD1. CDR1 GTSNPN and CDR2 SVGIG come from the germline V gene (reference sequence). This CDR3 contains 15 residues. Losses at the gene ends were 5 bases for V and 4 bases for J; bases not matched to a gene: 11.